This TCR beta chain derives from a study of beta chain features in type 1 diabetes. Study at large: Patients were similar to healthy donors in age and gender (as well as in cell yields). Overall study results and limits: Shorter TCRB CDR3s, moderately but significantly so, were found in Type 1 diabetes patients in all four CD4+ subsets. Shorter templates might be favored by PCR, and equally so in patients and in controls. cDNA sequencing could over-represent cells with high TCR expression.

What was sequenced were expressed TCRB transcripts, since all of the isolated RNA had been reverse transcribed. Assay used: immunoSEQ multiplex PCR; TCRdb lists only in-frame clones, some missing. The repertoire holds more than 100,000 clones, with around 10% as singletons. Points on this clone: The antigen remains unidentified.

V was pared by 4 bases and J by 4 bases, with 4 bases of the junction left unmatched. In germline, CDR1 is SGHRS, CDR2 YFSETQ. CDR3 length: 15 residues. A CD45RO/CCR7/CD25/CD127/CD95/CD27 panel sorted naive, central memory, regulatory and stem cell-like memory CD4+ cells. The sequence derives from a man under 40 with type 1 diabetes. The sequencing sample was made of central memory CD4+ T cells from blood. The rearrangement links TRBV5-1 to TRBJ2-1; TRBD2 matches at 11 bases. The CDR3 sequence is CASSPTSGGYNEQFF. DNA of the CDR3: TGCGCCAGCAGCCCAACTAGCGGGGGTTACAATGAGCAGTTCTTC.